The text below deals with one T cell receptor (beta chain). Its antigen is unidentified. The data were taken from a study of T cells expressing NK-cell markers. Study summary: The study drew TCR beta repertoires from sorted CD3+CD56+NKG2C+, CD3+CD56+NKG2C- and CD3+CD56-NKG2C+ T cells.

Template switching by 5'RACE with UMIs generated the TCR beta cDNA. TCRdb reprocessed the 5' RACE reads, with one entry per CDR3 protein and no DNA. The table for this sample gives 120,000 to 150,000 distinct CDR3 sequences. From germline, CDR1 is KGHDR and CDR2 SFDVKD. The CDR3 is made up of 15 amino acids. Overall study results and limits: NKG2C+ dominant clonotype frequencies in about 6 donors were about 1.0-8% of CD8+ T cells. The leading position in the CD3+CD56-NKG2C+ fraction of a handful of donors also went to these clonotypes.

This chain joins TRBV24-1 and TRBJ2-1; TCRdb reports TRBD1, a call that lacks DNA to check it against. The receptor was derived from a young man in good health. The sequencing input was blood T cells: a sorted CD56 or NKG2C T cell subset, CD4+ or CD8+ T cells, or bulk PBMC T cells (not recorded which). CDR3 protein: CATSPGTGTDHEQFF.